The rows below give T cell receptor beta chains drawn from one sample of a study of blood T cells in healthy people across ages. TCRdb analysed the 5' RACE reads with MiXCR anew, one entry per CDR3 protein. Here the sample spans 550,000 to 750,000 distinct CDR3 sequences, roughly 21% being singletons. Sequenced input: blood. Every receptor here comes from a man in his 70s in good health. Each CDR3 is given with its conserved first and last residue. The D gene is left open where the match is weak. Only some rows state a clone size, as once, few, many or a class for expanded clones.

. TRBJ2-1 TRBV7-2 TRBD1 CASSLSAGQGPYNEQFF TGTGCCAGCAGCTTATCAGCGGGACAGGGACCCTACAATGAGCAGTTCTTC
few TRBJ2-3 TRBV5-1 . CASSLAAGNQGTDTQYF TGCGCCAGCAGCTTGGCCGCGGGTAACCAGGGGACAGATACGCAGTATTTT
few TRBJ1-5 TRBV20-1 . CSARVSGNQPQHF TGCAGTGCTAGAGTTTCAGGGAACCAGCCCCAGCATTTT
. TRBJ2-5 TRBV3-1 . CASSHCQETQYF TGTGCCAGCAGCCATTGCCAAGAGACCCAGTACTTC
. TRBJ1-5 TRBV6-1 . CASSELHGDQPQHF TGTGCCAGCTCTGAGCTGCATGGAGATCAGCCCCAGCATTTT
few TRBJ1-4 TRBV20-1 . CSARRGGAGEKLFF TGCAGTGCTAGACGGGGGGGGGCAGGTGAAAAACTGTTTTTT
few TRBJ2-5 TRBV12-3/TRBV12-4 . CASNRDMYAETQYF TGTGCCAGCAACCGGGACATGTATGCGGAGACCCAGTACTTC
many TRBJ2-1 TRBV5-1 TRBD2 CASSLEGTSGYNEQFF TGTGCCAGCAGCTTGGAGGGCACTAGCGGATACAATGAGCAGTTCTTC
. TRBJ2-4 TRBV27 . CASSLARSKNIQYF TGTGCCAGCAGTTTGGCGCGGAGCAAAAACATTCAGTACTTC
few TRBJ1-1 TRBV6-5 . CASRRAEHTEAFF TGTGCCAGCAGGCGGGCAGAGCACACTGAAGCTTTCTTT
. TRBJ2-1 TRBV14 . CASSQAGSVTYNEQFF TGTGCCAGCAGCCAGGCCGGGAGTGTAACCTACAATGAGCAGTTCTTC
few TRBJ2-1 TRBV10-2 . CASITAESSYNEQFF TGCGCCAGCATTACAGCGGAAAGCTCCTACAATGAGCAGTTCTTC
. TRBJ1-1 TRBV11-2 . CASSLSMSFPGNTEAFF TGTGCCAGCAGCTTGTCAATGAGCTTTCCGGGGAACACTGAAGCTTTCTTT
. TRBJ2-3 TRBV5-1 TRBD2 CASRAGTSVTDTQYF TGCGCCAGCAGGGCCGGGACTAGCGTTACAGATACGCAGTATTTT
. TRBJ1-6 TRBV12-3/TRBV12-4 TRBD1 CASRAGTGGGNNSPLHF TGTGCCAGCAGAGCGGGGACAGGGGGCGGTAATAATTCACCCCTCCACTTT
. TRBJ2-7 TRBV5-6 TRBD2 CASSQLTSGRLYEQYF TGTGCCAGCAGCCAACTGACTAGCGGGAGGCTCTACGAGCAGTACTTC
few TRBJ2-1 TRBV10-3 TRBD2 CAAGTRRRETYNEQFF TGTGCCGCCGGGACTAGGCGGCGGGAAACCTACAATGAGCAGTTCTTC
many TRBJ2-5 TRBV3-1 TRBD2 CASSLSNGPGLAIQTQYF TGTGCCAGCAGCCTCTCAAATGGACCTGGACTAGCTATTCAGACCCAGTACTTC
few TRBJ1-2 TRBV29-1 . CSVEGYNYGYTF TGCAGCGTTGAAGGGTACAACTATGGCTACACCTTC
. TRBJ2-7 TRBV4-3 TRBD1 CASSQDGTGSSYEQYF TGCGCCAGCAGCCAAGATGGGACAGGGAGCTCCTACGAGCAGTACTTC
. TRBJ1-3 TRBV25-1 . CASAEAGLSSGNTIYF TGTGCCAGCGCGGAGGCGGGCCTGAGCTCTGGAAACACCATATATTTT
few TRBJ2-2 TRBV9 . CASSVGWRARDTGELFF TGTGCCAGCAGCGTAGGGTGGCGGGCGCGGGACACCGGGGAGCTGTTTTTT
. TRBJ2-1 TRBV3-1 TRBD2 CASSRTSGEYEQFF TGTGCCAGCAGCCGGACTAGCGGGGAGTATGAGCAGTTCTTC
few TRBJ1-6 TRBV12-3/TRBV12-4 TRBD1 CASSLSTGTGVSPLHF TGTGCCAGCAGTTTGTCCACCGGGACAGGGGTTTCACCCCTCCACTTT
few TRBJ2-1 TRBV7-9 . CASSYEGTEQFF TGTGCCAGCAGCTACGAGGGTACTGAGCAGTTCTTC
. TRBJ2-5 TRBV27 . CASSAQRGAKETQYF TGTGCCAGCAGTGCACAACGGGGGGCCAAAGAGACCCAGTACTTC
few TRBJ2-7 TRBV2 TRBD1 CASTGQGDYEQYF TGTGCCAGCACGGGACAGGGGGACTACGAGCAGTACTTC
few TRBJ2-1 TRBV7-2 . CASSLADISSYNEQFF TGTGCCAGCAGCTTAGCGGACATTAGCTCCTACAATGAGCAGTTCTTC
. TRBJ1-4 TRBV5-8 . CASSPQFMAANEKLFF TGTGCCAGCAGCCCACAGTTTATGGCGGCTAATGAAAAACTGTTTTTT
. TRBJ2-7 TRBV5-1 . CASSLRPAQQVLGQYF TGCGCCAGCAGCTTGAGGCCGGCGCAGCAGGTTTTGGGGCAGTACTTC
many TRBJ2-7 TRBV28 . CASSFSKSLSYEQYF TGTGCCAGCAGTTTTTCCAAGAGCCTATCCTACGAGCAGTACTTC
. TRBJ2-1 TRBV2 TRBD2 CARDLAGGPHNEQFF TGTGCCAGGGACCTAGCGGGAGGGCCCCACAATGAGCAGTTCTTC
. TRBJ2-7 TRBV5-1 TRBD1 CASRSGTGAEYEQYF TGCGCCAGCAGATCCGGGACAGGGGCGGAATACGAGCAGTACTTC
few TRBJ2-3 TRBV7-2 . CASIQTPGAGDTQYF TGTGCCAGCATCCAAACTCCGGGAGCGGGAGATACGCAGTATTTT
. TRBJ2-3 TRBV28 . CASSLAGEGADTQYF TGTGCCAGCAGTTTAGCGGGAGAGGGGGCAGATACGCAGTATTTT
few TRBJ2-3 TRBV6-2/TRBV6-3 TRBD2 CASSYVPSGRDTQYF TGTGCCAGCAGTTACGTTCCTAGCGGGAGAGATACGCAGTATTTT
. TRBJ2-4 TRBV2 TRBD1 CASSEEQGAKNIQYF TGTGCCAGCAGTGAAGAACAGGGGGCCAAAAACATTCAGTACTTC
many TRBJ2-7 TRBV7-2 . CASSLNHGPYEQYF TGTGCCAGCAGCCTAAACCATGGCCCCTACGAGCAGTACTTC
. TRBJ1-2 TRBV6-5 . CASSYSFGGGDTF TGTGCCAGCAGTTACTCGTTCGGGGGCGGGGACACCTTC
. TRBJ2-3 TRBV27 . CASSLLRTGKVADTQYF TGTGCCAGCAGTCTTCTTCGGACGGGGAAAGTCGCAGATACGCAGTATTTT
many TRBJ2-1 TRBV25-1 TRBD2 CASSDGLAGLIGNEQFF TGTGCCAGCAGTGATGGACTAGCGGGACTAATAGGGAATGAGCAGTTCTTC
. TRBJ2-2 TRBV5-5 TRBD1 CASSVSGGVPGELFF TGTGCCAGCAGCGTCTCAGGGGGCGTCCCCGGGGAGCTGTTTTTT
. TRBJ2-2 TRBV7-6 . CASSLAWAGVNTGELFF TGTGCCAGCAGCTTAGCGTGGGCAGGCGTCAACACCGGGGAGCTGTTTTTT
many TRBJ2-4 TRBV5-1 TRBD1 CASSLDQGAYIQYF TGCGCCAGCAGCTTGGACCAGGGGGCTTACATTCAGTACTTC
. TRBJ2-3 TRBV12-3/TRBV12-4 TRBD2 CASSGTSGTDTEYF TGTGCCAGCAGTGGGACTAGCGGCACAGATACGGAGTATTTT